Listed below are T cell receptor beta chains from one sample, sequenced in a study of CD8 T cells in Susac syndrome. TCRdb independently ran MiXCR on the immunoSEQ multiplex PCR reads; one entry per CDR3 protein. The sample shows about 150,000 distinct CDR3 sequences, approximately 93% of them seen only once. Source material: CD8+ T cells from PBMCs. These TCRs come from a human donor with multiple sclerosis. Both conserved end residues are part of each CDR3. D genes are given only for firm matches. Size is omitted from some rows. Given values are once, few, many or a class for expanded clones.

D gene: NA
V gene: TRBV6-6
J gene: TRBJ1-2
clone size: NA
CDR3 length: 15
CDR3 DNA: TGTGCCAGCAGCCCCGTGGGGGGGGAGTCCCCAGGCTACACCTTC
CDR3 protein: CASSPVGGESPGYTF

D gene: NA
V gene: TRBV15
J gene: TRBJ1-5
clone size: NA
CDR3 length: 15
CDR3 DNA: TGTGCCACCAGCAGAGATCGGCCCCCCAATCAGCCCCAGCATTTT
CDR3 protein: CATSRDRPPNQPQHF

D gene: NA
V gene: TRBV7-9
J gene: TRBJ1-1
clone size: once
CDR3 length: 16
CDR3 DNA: TGTGCCAGCAGCCCCAGTTGGACCGCATCGAACACTGAAGCTTTCTTT
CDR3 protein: CASSPSWTASNTEAFF

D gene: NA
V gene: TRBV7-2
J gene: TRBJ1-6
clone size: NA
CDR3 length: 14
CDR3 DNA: TGTGCCAGCAGCTTAGGAAGGGTTCTTTCACCCCTCCACTTT
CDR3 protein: CASSLGRVLSPLHF

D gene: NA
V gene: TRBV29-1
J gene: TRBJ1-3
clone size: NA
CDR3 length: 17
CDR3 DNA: TGCAGCGTTGAAGGGGTACGAAGGGGGGCTGATGGAAACACCATATATTTT
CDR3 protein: CSVEGVRRGADGNTIYF

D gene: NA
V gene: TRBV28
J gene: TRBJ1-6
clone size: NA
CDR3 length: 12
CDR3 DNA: TGTGCCAGCAGGGATCCAAATTCACCCCTCCACTTT
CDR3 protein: CASRDPNSPLHF

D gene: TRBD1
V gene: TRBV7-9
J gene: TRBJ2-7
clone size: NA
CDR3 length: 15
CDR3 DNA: TGTGCCAGCAGCGCTCCGGGACAGAGTTCCTACGAGCAGTACTTC
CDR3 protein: CASSAPGQSSYEQYF

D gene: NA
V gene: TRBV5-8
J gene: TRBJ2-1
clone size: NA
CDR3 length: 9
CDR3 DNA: TGTGCCAGCAGCTATGAGCAGTTCTTC
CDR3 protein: CASSYEQFF

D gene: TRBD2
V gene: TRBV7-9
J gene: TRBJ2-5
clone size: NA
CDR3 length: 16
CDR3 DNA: TGTGCCAGCAGCTCGACTAGCGGGCCCCCCATAGAGACCCAGTACTTC
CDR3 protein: CASSSTSGPPIETQYF

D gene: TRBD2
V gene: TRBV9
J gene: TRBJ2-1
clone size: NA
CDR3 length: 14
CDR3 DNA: TGTGCCAGCAGCGTAGGATCGGGGGGAGGCGAGCAGTTCTTC
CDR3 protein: CASSVGSGGGEQFF

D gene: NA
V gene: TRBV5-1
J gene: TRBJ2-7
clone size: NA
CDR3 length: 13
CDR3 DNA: TGCGCCAGCAGCTTCGGGAGTAACTACGAGCAGTACTTC
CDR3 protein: CASSFGSNYEQYF

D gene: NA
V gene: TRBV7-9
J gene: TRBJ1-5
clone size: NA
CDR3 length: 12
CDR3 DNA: TGTGCCAGCAGCCAAGAGAATCAGCCCCAGCATTTT
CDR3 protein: CASSQENQPQHF

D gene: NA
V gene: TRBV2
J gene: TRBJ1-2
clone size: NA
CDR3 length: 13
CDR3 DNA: TGTGCCAGCATGGGGGGTCGGAACTATGGCTACACCTTC
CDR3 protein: CASMGGRNYGYTF

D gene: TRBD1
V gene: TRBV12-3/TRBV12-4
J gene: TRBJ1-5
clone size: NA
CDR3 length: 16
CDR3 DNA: TGTGCCAGCAGGTCCGGGACAGGGGGGTTACAGCAGCCCCAGCATTTT
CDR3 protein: CASRSGTGGLQQPQHF

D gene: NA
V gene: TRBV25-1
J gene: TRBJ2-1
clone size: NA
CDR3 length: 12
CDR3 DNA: TGTGCCAGCAGTGAACCTGGGGATGAGCAGTTCTTC
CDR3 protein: CASSEPGDEQFF

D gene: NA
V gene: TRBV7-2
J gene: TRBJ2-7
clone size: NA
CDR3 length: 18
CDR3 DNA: TGTGCCAGCAACACCCTTGAGACGGGACCCCGAAGCTCCTACGAGCAGTACTTC
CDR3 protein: CASNTLETGPRSSYEQYF

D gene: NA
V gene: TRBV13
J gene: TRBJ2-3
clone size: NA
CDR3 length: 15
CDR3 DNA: TGTGCCAGCAGCTTAAGGGAGAAGGGCACAGATACGCAGTATTTT
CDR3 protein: CASSLREKGTDTQYF

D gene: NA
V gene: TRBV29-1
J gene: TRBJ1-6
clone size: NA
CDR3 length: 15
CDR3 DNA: TGCAGCCCCCGGACAGAGAGCTCCTATAATTCACCCCTCCACTTT
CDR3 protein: CSPRTESSYNSPLHF

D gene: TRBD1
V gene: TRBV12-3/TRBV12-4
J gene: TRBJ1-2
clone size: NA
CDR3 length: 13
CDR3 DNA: TGTGCCAGCACCGGGACAGGGGGCTATGGCTACACCTTC
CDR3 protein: CASTGTGGYGYTF

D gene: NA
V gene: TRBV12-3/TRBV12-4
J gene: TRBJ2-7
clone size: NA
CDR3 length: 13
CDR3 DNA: TGTGCCAGCAGTCCCGGTGCCTCCTACGAGCAGTACTTC
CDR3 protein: CASSPGASYEQYF

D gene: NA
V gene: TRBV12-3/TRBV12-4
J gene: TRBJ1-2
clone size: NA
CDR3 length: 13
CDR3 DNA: TGTGCCAGCAGTTTCCAGGGGAGTGGTGGCTACACCTTC
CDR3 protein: CASSFQGSGGYTF

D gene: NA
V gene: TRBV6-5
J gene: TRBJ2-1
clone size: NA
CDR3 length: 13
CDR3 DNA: TGTGCCAGCAGTTACTCCGGCGTAGATGAGCAGTTCTTC
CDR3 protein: CASSYSGVDEQFF

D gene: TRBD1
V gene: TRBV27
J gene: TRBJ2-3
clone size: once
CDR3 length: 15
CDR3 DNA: TGTGCCAGCAGTTTACAGGGACAGGGCACAGATACGCAGTATTTT
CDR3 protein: CASSLQGQGTDTQYF

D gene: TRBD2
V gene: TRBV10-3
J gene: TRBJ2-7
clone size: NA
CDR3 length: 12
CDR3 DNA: TGTGCCATCACGACGGGGGGGTACGAGCAGTACTTC
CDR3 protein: CAITTGGYEQYF

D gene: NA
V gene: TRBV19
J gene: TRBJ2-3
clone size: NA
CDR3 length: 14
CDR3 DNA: TGTGCCAGTAGTATAGTGGGGAGCACAGATACGCAGTATTTT
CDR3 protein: CASSIVGSTDTQYF

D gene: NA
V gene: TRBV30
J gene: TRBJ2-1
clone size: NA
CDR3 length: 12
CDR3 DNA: TGTGCCTGGAGTGTACCGGGGCGCGAGCAGTTCTTC
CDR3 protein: CAWSVPGREQFF

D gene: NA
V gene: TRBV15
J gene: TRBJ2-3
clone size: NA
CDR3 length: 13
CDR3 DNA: TGTGCCACCAGCAGAGCAAGGGCAGATACGCAGTATTTT
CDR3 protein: CATSRARADTQYF

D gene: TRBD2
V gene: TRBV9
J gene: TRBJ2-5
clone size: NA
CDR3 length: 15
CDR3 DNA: TGTGCCAGCAGCGTATTCGGACTAGCGGGGGAGACCCAGTACTTC
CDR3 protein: CASSVFGLAGETQYF

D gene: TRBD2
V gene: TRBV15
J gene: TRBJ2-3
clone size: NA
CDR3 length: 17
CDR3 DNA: TGTGCCACCAGCAGAGATTCCGCGGGGGGCGCCACAGATACGCAGTATTTT
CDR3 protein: CATSRDSAGGATDTQYF

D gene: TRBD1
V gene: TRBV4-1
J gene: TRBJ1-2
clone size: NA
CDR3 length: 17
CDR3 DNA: TGCGCCAGCAGCCAAATATTTGACAGGGCCCAATTCTATGGCTACACCTTC
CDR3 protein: CASSQIFDRAQFYGYTF

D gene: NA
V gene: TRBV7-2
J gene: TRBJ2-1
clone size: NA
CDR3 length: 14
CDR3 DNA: TGTGCCAGCAGCTTGGCTCCCAGAGGCGATGAGCAGTTCTTC
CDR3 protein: CASSLAPRGDEQFF

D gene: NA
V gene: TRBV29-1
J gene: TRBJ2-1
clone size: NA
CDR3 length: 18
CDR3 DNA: TGCAGCGTTCTTTCCTCGGACAGCAGAAAAAGCTCCTACAATGAGCAGTTCTTC
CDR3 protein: CSVLSSDSRKSSYNEQFF

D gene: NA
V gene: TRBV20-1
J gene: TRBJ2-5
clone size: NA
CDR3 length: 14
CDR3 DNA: TGCAGTGCTAGAGGCCTCCTAGATCCAGGGACCCAGTACTTC
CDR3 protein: CSARGLLDPGTQYF

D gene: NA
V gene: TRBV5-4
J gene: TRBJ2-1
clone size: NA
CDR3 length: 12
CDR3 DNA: TGTGCCAGCAGCTTGGGACAGGCCCAGCAGTTCTTC
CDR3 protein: CASSLGQAQQFF

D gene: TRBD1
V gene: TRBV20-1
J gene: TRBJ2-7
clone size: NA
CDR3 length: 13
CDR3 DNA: TGCAGTGCTAGTGAGGACAGGGGCTACGAGCAGTACTTC
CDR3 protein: CSASEDRGYEQYF

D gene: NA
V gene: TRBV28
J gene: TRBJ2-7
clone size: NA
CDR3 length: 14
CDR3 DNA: TGTGCCAGCAGAACTAGACAGACAAGCAACGAGCAGTACTTC
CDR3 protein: CASRTRQTSNEQYF

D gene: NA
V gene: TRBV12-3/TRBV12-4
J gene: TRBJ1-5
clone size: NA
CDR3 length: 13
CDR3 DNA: TGTGCCAGCAGTTTAGCGCCAGGGGTACCCCAGCATTTT
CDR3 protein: CASSLAPGVPQHF

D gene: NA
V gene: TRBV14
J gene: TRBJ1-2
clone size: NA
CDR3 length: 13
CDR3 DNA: TGTGCCAGCAGCCTTCGGGTATTCTATGGCTACACCTTC
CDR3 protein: CASSLRVFYGYTF

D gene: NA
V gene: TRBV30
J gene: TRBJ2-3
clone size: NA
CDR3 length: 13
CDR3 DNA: TGTGCCTGGAGTGGCGGGACCACAGATACGCAGTATTTT
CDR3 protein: CAWSGGTTDTQYF

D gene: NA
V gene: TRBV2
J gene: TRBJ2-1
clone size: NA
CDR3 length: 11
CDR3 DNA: TGTGCCAGCAGAGTTGTGAATGAGCAGTTCTTC
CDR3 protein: CASRVVNEQFF

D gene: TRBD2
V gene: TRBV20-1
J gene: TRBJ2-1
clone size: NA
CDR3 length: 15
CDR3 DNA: TGCAGTGCGGGTAGCGGGAGAAGCTCCTACAATGAGCAGTTCTTC
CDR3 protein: CSAGSGRSSYNEQFF

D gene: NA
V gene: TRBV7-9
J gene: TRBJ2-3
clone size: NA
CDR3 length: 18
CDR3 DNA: TGTGCCAGCAGCTTATCGAAAGCCGAACCGGGTCACACAGATACGCAGTATTTT
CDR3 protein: CASSLSKAEPGHTDTQYF

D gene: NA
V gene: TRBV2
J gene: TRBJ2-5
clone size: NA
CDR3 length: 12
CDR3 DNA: TGTGCCAGCATAGACGGCACAGAGACCCAGTACTTC
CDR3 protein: CASIDGTETQYF

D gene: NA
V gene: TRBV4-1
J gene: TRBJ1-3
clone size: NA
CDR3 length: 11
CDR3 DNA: TGCGCCAGCAGCCTGGGAAACACCATATATTTT
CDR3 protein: CASSLGNTIYF

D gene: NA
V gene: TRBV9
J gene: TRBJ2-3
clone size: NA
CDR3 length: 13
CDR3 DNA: TGTGCCAGCAGCGCTCAGGGTGCAGATACGCAGTATTTT
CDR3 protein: CASSAQGADTQYF

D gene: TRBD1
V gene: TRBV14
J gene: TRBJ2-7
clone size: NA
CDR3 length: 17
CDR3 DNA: TGTGCCAGCAGCCCCGGCAATCGGGACAGAACCTCCTACGAGCAGTACTTC
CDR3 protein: CASSPGNRDRTSYEQYF

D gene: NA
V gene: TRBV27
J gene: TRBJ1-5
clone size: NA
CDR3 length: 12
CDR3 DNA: TGTGCCAGCAGGGGACTGAATCAGCCCCAGCATTTT
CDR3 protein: CASRGLNQPQHF

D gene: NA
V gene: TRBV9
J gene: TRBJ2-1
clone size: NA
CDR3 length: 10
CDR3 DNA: TGTGCCAGCAGCCCCAATGAGCAGTTCTTC
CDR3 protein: CASSPNEQFF

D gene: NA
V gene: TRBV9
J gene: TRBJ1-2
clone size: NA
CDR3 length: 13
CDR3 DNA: TGTGCCAGCAGGGGAGGGGTTAACTATGGCTACACCTTC
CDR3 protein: CASRGGVNYGYTF

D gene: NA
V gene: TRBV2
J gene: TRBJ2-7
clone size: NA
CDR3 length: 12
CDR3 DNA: TGTGCCAGCAGGGGCAGCTCCTACGAGCAGTACTTC
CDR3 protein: CASRGSSYEQYF

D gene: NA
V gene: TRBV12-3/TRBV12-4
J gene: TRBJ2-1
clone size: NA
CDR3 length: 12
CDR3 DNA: TGTGCCAGCCGTGGGCCGTCAGATGAGCAGTTCTTC
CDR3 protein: CASRGPSDEQFF

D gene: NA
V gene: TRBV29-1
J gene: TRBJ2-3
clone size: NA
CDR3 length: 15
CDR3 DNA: TGCAGCGGCTTGGGGGTAGCTCCTAGCACAGATACGCAGTATTTT
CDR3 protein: CSGLGVAPSTDTQYF

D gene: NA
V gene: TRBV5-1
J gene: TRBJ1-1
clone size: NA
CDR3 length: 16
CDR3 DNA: TGCGCCAGCAGCTTGTCAAGTGCGGGGACGAACACTGAAGCTTTCTTT
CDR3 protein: CASSLSSAGTNTEAFF

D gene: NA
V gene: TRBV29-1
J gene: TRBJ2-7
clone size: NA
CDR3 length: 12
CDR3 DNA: TGTTCGCTCCGGGACGACTCCTACGAGCAGTACTTC
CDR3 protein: CSLRDDSYEQYF

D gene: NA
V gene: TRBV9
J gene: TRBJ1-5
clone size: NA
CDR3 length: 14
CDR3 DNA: TGTGCCAGCAGCGCGAGTAGCGTATCTCAGCCCCAGCATTTT
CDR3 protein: CASSASSVSQPQHF

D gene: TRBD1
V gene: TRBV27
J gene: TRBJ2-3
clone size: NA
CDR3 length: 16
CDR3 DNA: TGTGCCAGCAGTACCCTGGACAGGGATTCGGCAGATACGCAGTATTTT
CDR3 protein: CASSTLDRDSADTQYF

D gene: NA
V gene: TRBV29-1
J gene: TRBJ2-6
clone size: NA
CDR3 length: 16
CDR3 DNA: TGCAGCGTTGAGGAGGGGACCAGCTCTGGGGCCAACGTCCTGACTTTC
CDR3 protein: CSVEEGTSSGANVLTF

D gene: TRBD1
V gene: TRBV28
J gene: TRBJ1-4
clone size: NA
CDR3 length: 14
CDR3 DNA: TGTGCCAGCAGACCGGGACAGTTGGATGAAAAACTGTTTTTT
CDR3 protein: CASRPGQLDEKLFF

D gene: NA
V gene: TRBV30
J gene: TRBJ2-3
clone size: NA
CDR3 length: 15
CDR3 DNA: TGTGCCTGGAGTGGAACGGGGGCCCGCGCAGATACGCAGTATTTT
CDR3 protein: CAWSGTGARADTQYF

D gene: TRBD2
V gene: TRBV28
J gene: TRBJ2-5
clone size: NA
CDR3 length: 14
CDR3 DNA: TGTGCCAGTTGGACTAGCGGGGGTCAAGAGACCCAGTACTTC
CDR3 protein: CASWTSGGQETQYF